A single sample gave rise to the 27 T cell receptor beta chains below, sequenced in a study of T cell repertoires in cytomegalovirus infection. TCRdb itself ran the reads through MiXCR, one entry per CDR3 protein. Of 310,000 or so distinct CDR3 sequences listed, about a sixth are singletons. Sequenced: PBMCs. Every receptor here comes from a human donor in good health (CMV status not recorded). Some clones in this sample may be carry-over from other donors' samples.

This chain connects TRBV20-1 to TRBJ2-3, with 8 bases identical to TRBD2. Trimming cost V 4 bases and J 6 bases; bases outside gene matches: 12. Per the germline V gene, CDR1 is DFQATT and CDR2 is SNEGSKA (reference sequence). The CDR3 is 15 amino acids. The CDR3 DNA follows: TGCAGTGCTATAGGCCCCGGGGGGGCAGGGGATACGCAGTATTTT. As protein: CSAIGPGGAGDTQYF.

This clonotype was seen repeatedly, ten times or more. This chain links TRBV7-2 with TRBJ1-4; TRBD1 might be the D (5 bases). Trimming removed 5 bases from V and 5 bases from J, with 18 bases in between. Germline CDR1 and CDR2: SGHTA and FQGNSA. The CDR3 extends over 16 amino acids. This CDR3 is CASSPGQGISNEKLFF. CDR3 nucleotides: TGTGCCAGCAGCCCAGGCCAGGGTATATCCAATGAAAAACTGTTTTTT.

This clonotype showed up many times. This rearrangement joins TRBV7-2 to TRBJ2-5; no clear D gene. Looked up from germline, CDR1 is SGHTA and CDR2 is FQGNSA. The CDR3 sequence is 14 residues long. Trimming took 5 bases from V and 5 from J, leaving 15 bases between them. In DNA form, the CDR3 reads TGTGCCAGCAGCCCCCCCAATTCTTTCGAGACCCAGTACTTC. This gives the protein CASSPPNSFETQYF. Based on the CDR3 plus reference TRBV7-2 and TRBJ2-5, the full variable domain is GAGVSQSPSNKVTEKGKDVELRCDPISGHTALYWYRQSLGQGLEFLIYFQGNSAPDKSGLPSDRFSAERTGGSVSTLTIQRTQQEDSAVYLCASSPPNSFETQYFGPGTRLLVL.

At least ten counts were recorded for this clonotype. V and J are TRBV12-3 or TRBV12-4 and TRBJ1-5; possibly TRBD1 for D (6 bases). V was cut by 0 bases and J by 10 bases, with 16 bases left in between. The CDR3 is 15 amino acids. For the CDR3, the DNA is TGTGCCAGCAGTTTAGCGGACAGCTATATCAGCCCCCAGCATTTT. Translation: CASSLADSYISPQHF.

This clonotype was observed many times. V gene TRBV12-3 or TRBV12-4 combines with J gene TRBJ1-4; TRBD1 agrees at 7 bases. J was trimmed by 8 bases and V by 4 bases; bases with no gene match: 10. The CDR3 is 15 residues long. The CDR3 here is CASSSRQGVEEKLFF. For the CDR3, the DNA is TGTGCCAGCAGTTCCCGACAGGGTGTAGAAGAAAAACTGTTTTTT.

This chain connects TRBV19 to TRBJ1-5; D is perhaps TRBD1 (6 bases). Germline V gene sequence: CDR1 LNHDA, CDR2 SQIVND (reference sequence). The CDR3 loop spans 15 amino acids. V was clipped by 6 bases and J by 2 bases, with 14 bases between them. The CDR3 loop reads CASREQGGGNQPQHF. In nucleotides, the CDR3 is TGTGCCAGTAGGGAACAGGGAGGCGGCAATCAGCCCCAGCATTTT.

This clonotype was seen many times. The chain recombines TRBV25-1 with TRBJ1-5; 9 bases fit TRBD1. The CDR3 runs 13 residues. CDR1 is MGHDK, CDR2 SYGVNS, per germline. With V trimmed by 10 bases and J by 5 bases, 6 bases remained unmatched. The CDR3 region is CATSGQGHQPQHF. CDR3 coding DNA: TGTGCCACCTCAGGACAGGGGCATCAGCCCCAGCATTTT.

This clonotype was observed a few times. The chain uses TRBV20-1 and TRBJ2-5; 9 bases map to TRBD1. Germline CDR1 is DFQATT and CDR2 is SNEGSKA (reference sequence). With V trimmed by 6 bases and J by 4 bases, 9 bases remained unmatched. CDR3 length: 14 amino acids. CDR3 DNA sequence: TGCAGTGCCCCGGGACAGGGAGGGGGAGAGACCCAGTACTTC. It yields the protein CSAPGQGGGETQYF.

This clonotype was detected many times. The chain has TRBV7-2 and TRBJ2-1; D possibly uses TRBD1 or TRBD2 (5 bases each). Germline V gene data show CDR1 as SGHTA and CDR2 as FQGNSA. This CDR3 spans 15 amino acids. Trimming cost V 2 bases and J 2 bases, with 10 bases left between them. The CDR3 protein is CASSLSRGTYNEQFF. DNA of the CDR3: TGTGCCAGCAGCTTATCGAGGGGCACCTACAATGAGCAGTTCTTC. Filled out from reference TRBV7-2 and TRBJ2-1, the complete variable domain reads GAGVSQSPSNKVTEKGKDVELRCDPISGHTALYWYRQSLGQGLEFLIYFQGNSAPDKSGLPSDRFSAERTGGSVSTLTIQRTQQEDSAVYLCASSLSRGTYNEQFFGPGTRLTVL.

CDR3 residues: CASNEDQKETQYF. The CDR3 region has the DNA TGTGCCAGCAATGAGGACCAGAAAGAGACCCAGTACTTC. The J gene is TRBJ2-5, the V gene TRBV12-3 or TRBV12-4; D unclear. The CDR3 has 13 residues. V was shortened by 7 bases and J by 3 bases, with 12 bases between the two germline ends.

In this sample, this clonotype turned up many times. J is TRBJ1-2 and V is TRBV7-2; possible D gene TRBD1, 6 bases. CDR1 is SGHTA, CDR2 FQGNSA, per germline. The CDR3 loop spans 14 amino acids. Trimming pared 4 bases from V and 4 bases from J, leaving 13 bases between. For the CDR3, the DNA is TGTGCCAGCAGCTCATACAGGGAGCTCTATGGCTACACCTTC. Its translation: CASSSYRELYGYTF. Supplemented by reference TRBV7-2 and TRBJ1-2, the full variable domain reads GAGVSQSPSNKVTEKGKDVELRCDPISGHTALYWYRQSLGQGLEFLIYFQGNSAPDKSGLPSDRFSAERTGGSVSTLTIQRTQQEDSAVYLCASSSYRELYGYTFGSGTRLTVV.

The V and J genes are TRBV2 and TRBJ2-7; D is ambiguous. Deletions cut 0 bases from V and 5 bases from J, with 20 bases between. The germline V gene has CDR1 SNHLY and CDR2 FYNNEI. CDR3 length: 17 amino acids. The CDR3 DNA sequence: TGTGCCAGCAGTGAAGCTCAAAAAAGGACCCCAAAAGACGAGCAGTACTTC. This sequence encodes CASSEAQKRTPKDEQYF.

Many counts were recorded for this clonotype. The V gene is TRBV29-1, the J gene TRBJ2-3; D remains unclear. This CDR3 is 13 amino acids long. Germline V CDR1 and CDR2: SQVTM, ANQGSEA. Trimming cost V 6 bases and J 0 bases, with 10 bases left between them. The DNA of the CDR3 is TGCAGCGTCCTCCGGTTTAGCACAGATACGCAGTATTTT. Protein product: CSVLRFSTDTQYF.

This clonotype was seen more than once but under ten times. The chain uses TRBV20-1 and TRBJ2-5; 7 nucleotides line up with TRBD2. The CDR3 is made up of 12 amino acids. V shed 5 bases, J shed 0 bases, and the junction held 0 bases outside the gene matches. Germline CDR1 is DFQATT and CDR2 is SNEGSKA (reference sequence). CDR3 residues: CSARGDQETQYF. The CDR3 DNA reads TGCAGTGCTCGGGGGGACCAAGAGACCCAGTACTTC.

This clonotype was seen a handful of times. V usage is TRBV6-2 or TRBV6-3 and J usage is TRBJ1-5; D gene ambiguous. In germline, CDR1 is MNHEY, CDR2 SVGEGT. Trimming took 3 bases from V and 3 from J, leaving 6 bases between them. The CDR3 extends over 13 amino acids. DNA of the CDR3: TGTGCCAGCAGTTATTGGGACAATCAGCCCCAGCATTTT. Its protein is CASSYWDNQPQHF.

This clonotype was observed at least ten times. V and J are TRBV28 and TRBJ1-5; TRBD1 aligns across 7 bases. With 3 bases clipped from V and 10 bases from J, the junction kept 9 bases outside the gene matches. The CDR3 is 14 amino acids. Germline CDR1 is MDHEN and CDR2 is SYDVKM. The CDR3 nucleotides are TGTGCCAGCAGTTTCCAACAGGGGAATCGTCCCCAGCATTTT. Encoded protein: CASSFQQGNRPQHF.

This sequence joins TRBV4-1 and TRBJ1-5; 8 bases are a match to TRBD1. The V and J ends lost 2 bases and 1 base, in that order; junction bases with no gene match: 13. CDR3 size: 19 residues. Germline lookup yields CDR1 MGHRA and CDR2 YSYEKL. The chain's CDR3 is CASSQFVSGTGESNQPQHF. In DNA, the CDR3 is TGCGCCAGCAGCCAATTTGTTAGTGGGACAGGAGAAAGCAATCAGCCCCAGCATTTT.

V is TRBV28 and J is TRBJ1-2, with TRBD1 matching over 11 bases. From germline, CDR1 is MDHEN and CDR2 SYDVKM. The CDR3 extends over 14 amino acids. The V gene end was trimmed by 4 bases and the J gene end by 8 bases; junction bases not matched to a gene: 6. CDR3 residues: CASSSGTGGGGYTF. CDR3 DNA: TGTGCCAGCAGTTCAGGGACAGGGGGTGGAGGCTACACCTTC.

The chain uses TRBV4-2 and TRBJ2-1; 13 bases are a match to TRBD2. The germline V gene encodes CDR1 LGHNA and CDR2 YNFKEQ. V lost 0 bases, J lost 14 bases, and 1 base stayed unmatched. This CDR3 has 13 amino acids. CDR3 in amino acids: CASSQELAGGKFF. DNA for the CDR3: TGTGCCAGCAGCCAAGAACTAGCGGGGGGGAAGTTCTTC.

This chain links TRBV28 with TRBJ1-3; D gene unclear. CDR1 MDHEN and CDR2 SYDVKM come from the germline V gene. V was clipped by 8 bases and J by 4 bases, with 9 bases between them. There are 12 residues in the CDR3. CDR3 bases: TGTGCCAGCCGATCGCTCGGAAACACCATATATTTT. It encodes CASRSLGNTIYF.

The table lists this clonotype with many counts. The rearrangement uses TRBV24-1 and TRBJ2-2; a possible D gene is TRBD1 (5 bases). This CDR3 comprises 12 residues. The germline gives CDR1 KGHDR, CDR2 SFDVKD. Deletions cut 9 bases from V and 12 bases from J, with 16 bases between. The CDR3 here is CATSRFRDQLFF. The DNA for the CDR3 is TGTGCCACCTCGAGGTTCAGGGATCAGCTGTTTTTT.

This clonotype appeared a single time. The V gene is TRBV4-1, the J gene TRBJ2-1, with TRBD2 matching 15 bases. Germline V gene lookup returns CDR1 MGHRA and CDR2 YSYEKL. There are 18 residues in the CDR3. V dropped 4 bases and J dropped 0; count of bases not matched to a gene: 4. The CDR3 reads CASSPGLAGGSSYNEQFF. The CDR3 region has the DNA TGCGCCAGCAGCCCAGGACTAGCGGGGGGGAGCTCCTACAATGAGCAGTTCTTC.

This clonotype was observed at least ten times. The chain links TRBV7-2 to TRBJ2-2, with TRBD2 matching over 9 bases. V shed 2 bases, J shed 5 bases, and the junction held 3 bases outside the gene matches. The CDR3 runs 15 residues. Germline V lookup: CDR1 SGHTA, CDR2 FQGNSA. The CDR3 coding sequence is TGTGCCAGCAGCTTATTAGCGGGGGAAACCGGGGAGCTGTTTTTT. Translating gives CASSLLAGETGELFF.

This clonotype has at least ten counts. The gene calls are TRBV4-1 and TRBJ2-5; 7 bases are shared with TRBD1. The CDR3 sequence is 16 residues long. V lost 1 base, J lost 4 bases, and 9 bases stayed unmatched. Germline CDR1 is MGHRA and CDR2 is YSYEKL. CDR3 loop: CASSQVSRGPRETQYF. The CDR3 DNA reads TGCGCCAGCAGCCAAGTCTCTAGGGGGCCCCGAGAGACCCAGTACTTC.

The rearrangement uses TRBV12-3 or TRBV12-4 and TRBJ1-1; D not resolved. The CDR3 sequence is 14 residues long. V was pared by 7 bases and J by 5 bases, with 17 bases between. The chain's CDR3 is CASTPRVRGTEAFF. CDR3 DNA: TGTGCCAGCACCCCTCGCGTACGAGGTACTGAAGCTTTCTTT.

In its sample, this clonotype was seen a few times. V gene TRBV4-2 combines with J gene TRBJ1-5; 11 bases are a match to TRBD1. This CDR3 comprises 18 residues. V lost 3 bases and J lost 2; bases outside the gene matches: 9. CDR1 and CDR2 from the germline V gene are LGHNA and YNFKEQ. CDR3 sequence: CASSQDGTGGIGNQPQHF. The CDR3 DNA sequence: TGTGCCAGCAGCCAGGACGGGACAGGGGGAATCGGCAATCAGCCCCAGCATTTT.

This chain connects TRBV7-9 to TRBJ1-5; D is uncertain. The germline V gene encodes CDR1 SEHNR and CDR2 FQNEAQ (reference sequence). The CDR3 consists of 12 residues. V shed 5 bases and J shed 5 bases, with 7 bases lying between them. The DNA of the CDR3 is TGTGCCAGCAGCCTCCCCCATCAGCCCCAGCATTTT. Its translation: CASSLPHQPQHF.